This T cell receptor beta chain was found in a study of technical replicates of blood from four donors. Germline-derived CDR1 and CDR2 are GTSNPN and SVGIG (reference sequence). CDR3 length equals 13 residues. Trimming cost V 3 bases and J 11 bases, with 17 bases left between them. Some clones are missing from TCRdb's copy, which holds only in-frame ones; the method was immunoSEQ multiplex PCR. The data contain some 60,000 clones, roughly 91% of them singletons. The sample consisted of PBMCs. The V and J genes are TRBV30 and TRBJ1-5; perhaps TRBD1 as D (6 bases). This TCR was sampled from a human donor in good health. Some clones in this sample may be carry-over from other donors' samples. The CDR3 DNA sequence: TGTGCCTGGAGCCTAGGACAGTCACGAGCCCAGCATTTT. Translation gives CAWSLGQSRAQHF.